This TCR beta chain derives from a study of sequential checkpoint blockade in melanoma. Stated treatment: randomized to nivolumab then ipilimumab (arm A) or the reverse (arm B). The CDR3 has 15 amino acids. Germline CDR1 and CDR2: ENHRY and SYGVKD. V trimming: 2 bases; J trimming: 6 bases; junction bases outside the gene matches: 4. Repertoires were generated with immunoSEQ multiplex PCR, while TCRdb's copy carries only in-frame clones and drops some. The table has some 25,000 clones, about 72% seen once. The sequencing used CD8+ T cells sorted from blood (inferred from file names), collected from a patient given nivolumab and ipilimumab in sequence. This receptor was obtained from a human donor with melanoma. V usage is TRBV10-3 and J usage is TRBJ1-5, with 10 positions matching TRBD1. Written as DNA, the CDR3 is TGTGCCATCAGTGAGCGACAGGGGGCTGGTCAGCCCCAGCATTTT. This gives the protein CAISERQGAGQPQHF.